The next 3 T cell receptor beta chains were all read from a single sample in a study of cytomegalovirus exposure and HLA in healthy donors. The PCR contained 60 Vbeta and 13 Jbeta primers. Using immunoSEQ multiplex PCR, the repertoire was profiled, and TCRdb retains in-frame clones only, with some absent. The data show fewer than 130,000 clones, with more than 65% seen just once and around 5.9% held by the top ten. The sequencing input was PBMCs. The receptors derive from a man in his thirties or forties in good health and CMV-seropositive.

This chain links TRBV10-3 with TRBJ1-2; tentatively, D is TRBD1 (5 bases). The CDR3 contains 16 residues. CDR1 is ENHRY, CDR2 SYGVKD, per germline. Between the trimmed V and J ends, which lost 4 bases and 0 bases, there was a span of 15 bases. As DNA, the CDR3 is TGTGCCATCAGTGGCGGCAGGGTAAAAGCTAACTATGGCTACACCTTC. Translation: CAISGGRVKANYGYTF.

This chain connects TRBV2 to TRBJ1-3; perhaps TRBD1 as D (5 bases). The CDR3 has 17 amino acids. The V gene lost 1 base and the J gene lost 0 bases, with 13 bases spanning the gap. Looked up from germline, CDR1 is SNHLY and CDR2 is FYNNEI. CDR3 region: CASSEDGGAFSGNTIYF. The CDR3 DNA reads as TGTGCCAGCAGTGAAGATGGAGGGGCGTTCTCTGGAAACACCATATATTTT.

This clone was seen only once. V is TRBV10-3 and J is TRBJ1-1; unclear D gene. The germline V gene has CDR1 ENHRY and CDR2 SYGVKD. V lost 11 bases and J 1 base, leaving 11 bases between the germline ends. CDR3 length equals 12 residues. CDR3 protein: CAVGAGNTEAFF. DNA of the CDR3: TGTGCCGTCGGAGCCGGGAACACTGAAGCTTTCTTT.